In this sample, the clone carrying this TCR beta chain turned up once. Its antigen is unknown. TCRdb fed the 5' RACE reads into MiXCR, producing one record per CDR3 protein. The top ten hold around 15% of the sample, which has roughly 500,000 distinct CDR3 sequences, less than 20% seen once. This specimen comes from a study of T cells after yellow fever vaccination. Overall study results and limits: Reappearing after the booster were most of the clones from primary vaccination (approximately 96% CD4, 70% to 90% CD8).

Between the trimmed V and J ends, which lost 0 bases and 0 bases, there was a span of 18 bases. There are 18 residues in the CDR3. Germline CDR1 and CDR2: LGHNA and YSLEER. This sequence joins TRBV4-3 and TRBJ2-7; D may be TRBD2 (7 bases). This receptor was obtained from a man younger than 40 who received the YFV17D yellow fever vaccine. Sequences were derived from PBMCs, sampled 15 days after the yellow fever booster vaccination. The CDR3 nucleotides are TGCGCCAGCAGCCAAGATCCATCGGGGGGCGCGGTCTCCTACGAGCAGTACTTC. Protein product: CASSQDPSGGAVSYEQYF.